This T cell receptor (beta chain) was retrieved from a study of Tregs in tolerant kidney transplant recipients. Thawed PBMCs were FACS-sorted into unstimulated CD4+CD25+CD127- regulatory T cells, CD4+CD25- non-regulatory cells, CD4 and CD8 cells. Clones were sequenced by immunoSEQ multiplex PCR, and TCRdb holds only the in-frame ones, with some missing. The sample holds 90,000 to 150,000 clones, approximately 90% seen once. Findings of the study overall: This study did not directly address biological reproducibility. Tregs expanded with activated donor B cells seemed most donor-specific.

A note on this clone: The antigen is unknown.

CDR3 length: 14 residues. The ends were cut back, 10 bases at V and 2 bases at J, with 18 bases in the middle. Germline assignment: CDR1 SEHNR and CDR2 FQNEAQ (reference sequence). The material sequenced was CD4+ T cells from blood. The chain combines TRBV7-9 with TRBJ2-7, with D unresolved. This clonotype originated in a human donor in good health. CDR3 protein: CATRPLEKAYEQYF. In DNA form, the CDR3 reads TGTGCCACCCGCCCCCTGGAAAAGGCCTACGAGCAGTACTTC.